The 9 T cell receptor beta chains presented below share a single source sample, sequenced in a study of cytomegalovirus exposure and HLA in healthy donors. In the PCR, 60 Vbeta and 13 Jbeta primers were used. Clones were sequenced by immunoSEQ multiplex PCR, and TCRdb holds only the in-frame ones, with some missing. The table includes 150,000 to 200,000 clones, 70% to 80% detected once. What was sequenced was PBMCs. Every receptor here comes from a man aged 18 to 35 in good health and CMV-seropositive.

The gene calls are TRBV28 and TRBJ1-5, with D possibly being TRBD1 (5 bases). Between the trimmed V and J ends, which lost 3 bases and 1 base, there was a span of 7 bases. Germline V gives CDR1 MDHEN, CDR2 SYDVKM. The CDR3 loop spans 14 amino acids. The CDR3 is CASSLGGSNQPQHF. The CDR3, as DNA: TGTGCCAGCAGTTTGGGGGGAAGCAATCAGCCCCAGCATTTT.

This chain connects TRBV5-1 to TRBJ2-7, with a tentative D call TRBD1 (6 bases). V lost 4 bases and J lost 3, with 11 bases in between. Per germline, CDR1 SGHRS and CDR2 YFSETQ. The CDR3 covers 13 residues. The CDR3 protein is CASSADSLYEQYF. The CDR3 coding sequence is TGCGCCAGCAGCGCGGACAGCCTCTACGAGCAGTACTTC.

The rearrangement joins TRBV7-2 to TRBJ2-3; unclear D gene. The CDR3 contains 12 residues. Per the germline V gene, CDR1 is SGHTA and CDR2 is FQGNSA. V lost 4 bases, J lost 4 bases, and 6 bases lay in between. CDR3 DNA: TGTGCCAGCAGCTCTTCTCCAGATACGCAGTATTTT. Its translation: CASSSSPDTQYF.

This clone has a handful of counts. The V and J genes are TRBV4-1 and TRBJ2-3; 8 nucleotides agree with TRBD2. CDR3 length equals 15 residues. Looked up from germline, CDR1 is MGHRA and CDR2 is YSYEKL. V trimming: 4 bases; J trimming: 3 bases; junction bases outside the gene matches: 6. The CDR3 spells CASSPRGGRTDTQYF. CDR3 nucleotide sequence: TGCGCCAGCAGCCCCCGCGGGGGGCGGACAGATACGCAGTATTTT.

This chain uses TRBV9 with TRBJ2-2; D gene uncertain. CDR1 is SGDLS, CDR2 YYNGEE, per germline. V lost 4 bases and J 2 bases, leaving 12 bases between the germline ends. This CDR3 contains 15 residues. This CDR3 reads CASSFMGVNTGELFF. In DNA, the CDR3 is TGTGCCAGCAGCTTCATGGGCGTCAACACCGGGGAGCTGTTTTTT.

The V call is TRBV5-1, the J call TRBJ2-5, with D possibly being TRBD2 (6 bases). The J call may be incorrect, as the DNA end agrees better with TRBJ2-7. Germline CDR1 and CDR2: SGHRS and YFSETQ. The CDR3 runs to 14 residues. DNA of the CDR3: TGCGCCAGCAGCCCGCCCGGGGGAGTCTACGAGCAGTACTTC. Its protein is CASSPPGGVYEQYF.

This chain connects TRBV7-8 to TRBJ2-7, with a possible D match to TRBD2 (5 bases). The length of the CDR3 is 16 residues. Between the trimmed V and J ends, which lost 4 bases and 2 bases, there was a span of 18 bases. CDR1 SGHVS and CDR2 FQNEAQ come from the germline V gene. The CDR3 loop is CASSSTNRGIPYEQYF. The CDR3 nucleotides are TGTGCCAGCAGCTCAACAAACCGGGGAATCCCCTACGAGCAGTACTTC.

This clone turned up a few times. The chain links TRBV6-1 to TRBJ2-1; unclear D gene. The CDR3 runs to 12 residues. V shed 0 bases and J shed 14 bases, with 11 bases lying between them. Germline-derived CDR1 and CDR2 are MNHNS and SASEGT. Here the CDR3 reads CASSEAWARKFF. The CDR3 nucleotides read TGTGCCAGCAGTGAAGCCTGGGCCCGAAAGTTCTTC.

This rearrangement joins TRBV19 to TRBJ1-2; TRBD1 matches 8 bases. The CDR3 has 17 residues. After removal of 3 bases from V and 2 bases from J, the junction contained 11 bases not matched to a gene. Per the germline V gene, CDR1 is LNHDA and CDR2 is SQIVND (reference sequence). Written as DNA, the CDR3 is TGTGCCAGTAGTATGTGGGGCAGGGGGCGTTCGAACTATGGCTACACCTTC. Protein product: CASSMWGRGRSNYGYTF.